Following are 29 T cell receptor beta chains from one sample sequenced in a study of Graves' ophthalmopathy and Graves' hyperthyroidism. From RNA, the CDR3 regions of TCR beta chains were amplified and sequenced. An opening RT-PCR round employed HTBI primers and preceded a second-round multiplex PCR. TCRdb re-called the multiplex PCR reads through MiXCR, storing one row per CDR3 protein. This sample yields about 620,000 distinct CDR3 sequences, of which about a fifth are seen a single time; roughly 6.9% belongs to the top ten. Sample: peripheral blood. The origin of the receptors is a woman in her late teens or twenties with stable Graves' hyperthyroidism. Some clones in this sample may be carry-over from other donors' samples.

This clonotype was observed at least ten times. The rearrangement joins TRBV11-2 to TRBJ2-5; D unclear. CDR1 is SGHAT, CDR2 FQNNGV, per germline. The ends were cut back, 0 bases at V and 6 bases at J, with 11 bases in the middle. The CDR3 loop spans 14 amino acids. The CDR3 sequence is CASSLEGPFQTQYF. In nucleotides, the CDR3 is TGTGCCAGCAGCTTAGAAGGTCCCTTCCAGACCCAGTACTTC. Supplemented by reference TRBV11-2 and TRBJ2-5, the full variable domain reads EAGVAQSPRYKIIEKRQSVAFWCNPISGHATLYWYQQILGQGPKLLIQFQNNGVVDDSQLPKDRFSAERLKGVDSTLKIQPAKLEDSAVYLCASSLEGPFQTQYFGPGTRLLVL.

With respect to this clonotype: Given the absence of the conserved phenylalanine or tryptophan at the CDR3 end, a read error is likely. This sequence joins TRBV11-2 and TRBJ2-5, with no clear D. V dropped 2 bases and J dropped 3 bases, with 10 bases sitting between them. The germline V gene has CDR1 SGHAT and CDR2 FQNNGV. The CDR3 contains 14 residues. CDR3 in amino acids: CASSLRAEEETQYL. CDR3 nucleotides: TGTGCCAGCAGCTTACGGGCAGAAGAAGAGACCCAGTACCTC.

This clonotype appeared many times. The rearrangement links TRBV20-1 to TRBJ2-7; perhaps TRBD1 as D (5 bases). V lost 0 bases and J lost 3, with 9 bases in between. This CDR3 comprises 13 residues. Germline CDR1 DFQATT, CDR2 SNEGSKA (reference sequence). CDR3 in amino acids: CSARDIQVYEQYF. The CDR3 DNA follows: TGCAGTGCTAGAGATATACAGGTCTACGAGCAGTACTTC.

Ten or more counts support this clonotype. V gene TRBV7-2 combines with J gene TRBJ1-2, with D perhaps TRBD1 (6 bases). Between the trimmed V and J ends, which lost 7 bases and 8 bases, there was a span of 20 bases. This CDR3 comprises 14 residues. Germline lookup yields CDR1 SGHTA and CDR2 FQGNSA. The CDR3 sequence: CASTRGGGFGGYTF. The CDR3 DNA is TGTGCCAGCACCCGAGGGGGGGGGTTCGGGGGCTACACCTTC.

In this sample, this clonotype turned up many times. This sequence joins TRBV12-3 or TRBV12-4 and TRBJ1-2; D gene uncertain. V lost 3 bases and J 6 bases, leaving 23 bases between the germline ends. The CDR3 is 17 residues long. The CDR3 loop is CASSLQFVGSRRDGYTF. The CDR3, as DNA: TGTGCCAGCAGTTTGCAGTTTGTTGGCAGCCGAAGGGATGGCTACACCTTC.

In nucleotides, the CDR3 is TGCAGTGCTAGTGGTTCCCGTCCCCTCAAAGAGACCCAGTACTTC. This encodes CSASGSRPLKETQYF. This sequence joins TRBV20-1 and TRBJ2-5; D is unresolved. Germline lookup yields CDR1 DFQATT and CDR2 SNEGSKA (reference sequence). The CDR3 length is 15 residues. V was clipped by 3 bases and J by 3 bases, with 17 bases between them.

The chain couples TRBV30 to TRBJ1-4; a possible D gene is TRBD1 (5 bases). This CDR3 is built from 14 residues. V lost 4 bases, J lost 3 bases, and 12 bases lay in between. The germline V gene has CDR1 GTSNPN and CDR2 SVGIG (reference sequence). The CDR3 DNA sequence: TGTGCCTGGACACCCGGGACTGCTAATGAAAAACTGTTTTTT. Amino acids: CAWTPGTANEKLFF.

This clonotype occurred many times. The CDR3, as DNA: TGTGCCAGCAGTCCTTTACGGCAAGAGACCCAGTACTTC. Its translation: CASSPLRQETQYF. This chain connects TRBV12-3 or TRBV12-4 to TRBJ2-5; D is uncertain. This CDR3 is 13 amino acids long. V was pared by 5 bases and J by 2 bases, with 9 bases between.

This clonotype occurred many times. This sequence joins TRBV13 and TRBJ1-2, with D uncertain. Germline CDR1 reads PRHDT; CDR2 reads FYEKMQ (reference sequence). This CDR3 has 13 amino acids. V shed 3 bases and J shed 4 bases, with 9 bases lying between them. The CDR3 here is CASSFPETYGYTF. CDR3 in DNA: TGTGCCAGCAGCTTTCCGGAGACCTATGGCTACACCTTC.

This clonotype was detected ten times or more. The genes are TRBV20-1 and TRBJ1-2, with 9 bases that match TRBD1. Germline trimming cut 5 bases from V and 5 bases from J; bases unmatched to any gene: 3. The CDR3 extends over 12 amino acids. Germline V lookup: CDR1 DFQATT, CDR2 SNEGSKA (reference sequence). This CDR3 is CSAPTGGYGYTF. CDR3 DNA: TGCAGTGCTCCGACAGGGGGTTATGGCTACACCTTC.

This clonotype was counted at least ten times. The chain uses TRBV4-1 and TRBJ1-6, with D unresolved. This CDR3 has 15 residues. V gave up 2 bases and J gave up 7 bases, with 12 bases separating them. Germline V gene lookup returns CDR1 MGHRA and CDR2 YSYEKL. As DNA, the CDR3 is TGCGCCAGCAGCCAATCCGGAACTAGCAATTCACCCCTCCACTTT. Its protein product is CASSQSGTSNSPLHF.

This clonotype has a handful of counts. This chain uses TRBV3-1 with TRBJ1-1; 8 bases map to TRBD1. The CDR3 covers 15 residues. Trimming took 4 bases from V and 8 from J; bases not matched to a gene: 12. Germline loops: CDR1 LGHDT, CDR2 YNNKEL (reference sequence). DNA for the CDR3: TGTGCCAGCAGCCTAGGACAGGGAGGAGTATCGGAAGCTTTCTTT. This translates into CASSLGQGGVSEAFF.

The CDR3 DNA sequence: TGTGCCAGCAGTAGTACGGACAGCTCAAATTCACCCCTCCACTTT. This translates into CASSSTDSSNSPLHF. This chain uses TRBV2 with TRBJ1-6; possibly TRBD1 for D (6 bases). Trimming shortened V by 5 bases and J by 7 bases, and 15 bases separated the two germline ends. Germline CDR1 SNHLY, CDR2 FYNNEI. This CDR3 comprises 15 residues.

V is TRBV2 and J is TRBJ1-2; D may be TRBD1 (5 bases). CDR1 SNHLY and CDR2 FYNNEI come from the germline V gene. The length of the CDR3 is 15 residues. V was clipped by 8 bases and J by 5 bases, with 21 bases between them. The CDR3 sequence is CASVLPGRDFYGYTF. The CDR3 DNA reads TGTGCCAGCGTTCTTCCGGGACGAGACTTTTATGGCTACACCTTC.

This clonotype was seen repeatedly, ten times or more. The chain links TRBV10-3 to TRBJ1-2; unclear D gene. CDR1 ENHRY and CDR2 SYGVKD come from the germline V gene. This CDR3 is built from 12 residues. Trimming removed 7 bases from V and 8 bases from J, with 14 bases in between. In nucleotides, the CDR3 is TGTGCCATCACGGGAGCAGGATACGGCTACACCTTC. This encodes CAITGAGYGYTF.

This clonotype was observed at least ten times. V usage is TRBV2 and J usage is TRBJ1-6; D unclear. Germline CDR1 is SNHLY and CDR2 is FYNNEI. The V gene lost 4 bases and the J gene lost 0 bases, with 7 bases spanning the gap. The CDR3 has 15 amino acids. The CDR3 reads CASSVSRSYNSPLHF. CDR3 nucleotides: TGTGCCAGCAGTGTTTCCCGCTCCTATAATTCACCCCTCCACTTT.

This clonotype was picked up many times. The V and J genes are TRBV2 and TRBJ1-1, with 8 bases lining up with TRBD1. This CDR3 is 15 amino acids long. J gave up 2 bases and V 6 bases, and 8 bases lay outside the gene matches. Germline values: CDR1 SNHLY, CDR2 FYNNEI. The CDR3 protein is CASSVGQGGNTEAFF. The CDR3 DNA reads TGTGCCAGCAGCGTTGGACAGGGAGGAAACACTGAAGCTTTCTTT.

This rearrangement joins TRBV6-1 to TRBJ1-1; possible D gene TRBD1, 5 bases. CDR1 and CDR2 (germline): MNHNS, SASEGT. The CDR3 totals 15 residues. The V end was cut by 8 bases, the J end by 0 bases, with 16 bases between. The CDR3 region has the DNA TGTGCCAGCCACCCCCTGGGGGGAATGAACACTGAAGCTTTCTTT. Translating gives CASHPLGGMNTEAFF.

Ten or more counts support this clonotype. This chain connects TRBV28 to TRBJ1-5; D possibly corresponds to TRBD1 (6 bases). Per germline, CDR1 MDHEN and CDR2 SYDVKM. Trimming pared 3 bases from V and 4 bases from J, leaving 13 bases between. This CDR3 has 15 amino acids. CDR3 DNA: TGTGCCAGCAGTTTCATTACAGGGACGAATCAGCCCCAGCATTTT. Its translation: CASSFITGTNQPQHF.

The rearrangement joins TRBV19 to TRBJ2-7; D remains unclear. The V end was cut by 10 bases, the J end by 0 bases, with 10 bases between. CDR1 and CDR2 (germline): LNHDA, SQIVND (reference sequence). The CDR3 length is 12 residues. The CDR3: CATADTSYEQYF. CDR3 nucleotide sequence: TGTGCCACCGCCGACACCTCCTACGAGCAGTACTTC.

This clonotype was seen a handful of times. The chain combines TRBV6-1 with TRBJ2-5; TRBD2 matches 13 bases. CDR1 and CDR2 (germline): MNHNS, SASEGT. Unmatched junction bases numbered 8, after V lost 6 bases and J lost 1 base. The CDR3 runs to 17 residues. CDR3 sequence reads: CASRGLAGEKAQETQYF. DNA of the CDR3: TGTGCCAGCAGAGGACTAGCGGGAGAAAAGGCCCAAGAGACCCAGTACTTC.

This clonotype occurred many times. The chain links TRBV29-1 to TRBJ1-2, with 7 bases aligning to TRBD1. The CDR3 runs 13 residues. With 5 bases clipped from V and 2 bases from J, the junction kept 5 bases outside the gene matches. Germline V gives CDR1 SQVTM, CDR2 ANQGSEA. CDR3 protein: CSVQTGQNYGYTF. The DNA for the CDR3 is TGCAGCGTTCAAACGGGACAGAACTATGGCTACACCTTC.

This clonotype was observed a few times. The chain recombines TRBV9 with TRBJ1-2; D not resolved. The CDR3 has 15 amino acids. Germline CDR1 is SGDLS and CDR2 is YYNGEE. V was pared by 0 bases and J by 7 bases, with 16 bases between. CDR3 protein: CASSVEISSAPGYTF. Here the CDR3 DNA reads TGTGCCAGCAGCGTAGAGATCTCGTCGGCCCCTGGCTACACCTTC.

This clonotype came up a few times. The V and J genes are TRBV24-1 and TRBJ2-2, with D possibly matching TRBD2 (6 bases). Trimming removed 4 bases from V and 1 base from J, with 12 bases in between. Germline values: CDR1 KGHDR, CDR2 SFDVKD. This CDR3 spans 16 amino acids. Here the CDR3 DNA reads TGTGCCACCAGTGACCCGGGCGGGGTGAACACCGGGGAGCTGTTTTTT. This sequence encodes CATSDPGGVNTGELFF.

In this sample, this clonotype turned up many times. This chain uses TRBV5-5 with TRBJ1-1; tentatively, D is TRBD1 (6 bases). The germline V gene encodes CDR1 SGHKS and CDR2 YYEKEE (reference sequence). This CDR3 has 15 residues. V lost 3 bases to trimming and J lost 0 bases, with 12 bases between them. The CDR3 nucleotides are TGTGCCAGCAGCTGGGGGCCTTTTATGAACACTGAAGCTTTCTTT. Residues: CASSWGPFMNTEAFF. The variable domain in full, completed from reference TRBV5-5 and TRBJ1-1, reads DAGVTQSPTHLIKTRGQQVTLRCSPISGHKSVSWYQQVLGQGPQFIFQYYEKEERGRGNFPDRFSARQFPNYSSELNVNALLLGDSALYLCASSWGPFMNTEAFFGQGTRLTVV.

The chain carries TRBV12-3 or TRBV12-4 and TRBJ1-5, with a weak D call TRBD1 (5 bases). Trimming left V 3 bases short and J 1 base short, with 13 bases between. The CDR3 is 16 residues long. The CDR3, as DNA: TGTGCCAGCAGTTTCTCTTCGGGGGTAAGCAATCAGCCCCAGCATTTT. Protein: CASSFSSGVSNQPQHF.

This clonotype was seen a handful of times. The V and J genes are TRBV4-2 and TRBJ1-2, with D unresolved. V was shortened by 0 bases and J by 8 bases, with 10 bases between the two germline ends. The CDR3 extends over 13 amino acids. Per germline, CDR1 LGHNA and CDR2 YNFKEQ. DNA of the CDR3: TGTGCCAGCAGCCAAGATGGGAGGGAGGGCTACACCTTC. The encoded protein is CASSQDGREGYTF.

This clonotype was picked up many times. V is TRBV6-5 and J is TRBJ2-7; 7 bases agree with TRBD2. Germline lookup yields CDR1 MNHEY and CDR2 SVGAGI. V lost 3 bases and J lost 6; bases outside the gene matches: 8. There are 14 residues in the CDR3. CDR3 residues: CASSYNRGSTEQYF. The CDR3 nucleotides are TGTGCCAGCAGTTATAATCGCGGGAGTACCGAGCAGTACTTC.

This clonotype was seen repeatedly, ten times or more. The genes are TRBV6-5 and TRBJ1-3; the match to TRBD1 covers 7 bases. Germline V gene lookup returns CDR1 MNHEY and CDR2 SVGAGI. The CDR3 totals 15 residues. The trim removed 5 bases at V and 2 bases at J, leaving 6 bases unmatched. The CDR3 nucleotides are TGTGCCAGCAGTCTACAAACAGGGGCTGGAAACACCATATATTTT. It is translated as CASSLQTGAGNTIYF.